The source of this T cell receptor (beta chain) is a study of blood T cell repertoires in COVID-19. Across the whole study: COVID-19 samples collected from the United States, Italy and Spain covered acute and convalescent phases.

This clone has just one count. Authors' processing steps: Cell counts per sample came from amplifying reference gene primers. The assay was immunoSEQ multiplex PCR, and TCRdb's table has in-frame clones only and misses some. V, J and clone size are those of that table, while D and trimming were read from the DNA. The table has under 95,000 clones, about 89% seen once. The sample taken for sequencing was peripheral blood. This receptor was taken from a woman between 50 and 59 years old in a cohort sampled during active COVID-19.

The CDR3 DNA sequence: TGTGCCAGCAGTTCACCGGGCCAGGGGGCTTTCTTT. Its protein product is CASSSPGQGAFF. V gene TRBV6-5 combines with J gene TRBJ1-1; D possibly corresponds to TRBD1 (6 bases). The CDR3 runs 12 residues. The germline V gene encodes CDR1 MNHEY and CDR2 SVGAGI. Deletions cut 4 bases from V and 11 bases from J, with 14 bases between.